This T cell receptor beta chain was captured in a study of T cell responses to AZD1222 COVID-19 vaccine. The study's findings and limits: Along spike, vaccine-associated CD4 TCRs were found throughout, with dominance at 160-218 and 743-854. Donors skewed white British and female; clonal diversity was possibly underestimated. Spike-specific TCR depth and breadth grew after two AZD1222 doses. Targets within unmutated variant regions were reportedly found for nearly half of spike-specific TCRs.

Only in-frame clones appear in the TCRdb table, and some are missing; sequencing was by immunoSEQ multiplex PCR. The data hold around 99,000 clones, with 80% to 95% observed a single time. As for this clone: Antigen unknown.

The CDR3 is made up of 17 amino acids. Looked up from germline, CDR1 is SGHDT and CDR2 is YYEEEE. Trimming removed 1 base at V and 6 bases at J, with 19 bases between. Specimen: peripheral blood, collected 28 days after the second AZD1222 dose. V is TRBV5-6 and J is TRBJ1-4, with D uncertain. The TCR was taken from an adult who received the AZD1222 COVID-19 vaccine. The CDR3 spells CASSLSSGPSVYEKLFF. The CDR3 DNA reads TGTGCCAGCAGCTTGTCGTCGGGCCCCAGTGTGTATGAAAAACTGTTTTTT.